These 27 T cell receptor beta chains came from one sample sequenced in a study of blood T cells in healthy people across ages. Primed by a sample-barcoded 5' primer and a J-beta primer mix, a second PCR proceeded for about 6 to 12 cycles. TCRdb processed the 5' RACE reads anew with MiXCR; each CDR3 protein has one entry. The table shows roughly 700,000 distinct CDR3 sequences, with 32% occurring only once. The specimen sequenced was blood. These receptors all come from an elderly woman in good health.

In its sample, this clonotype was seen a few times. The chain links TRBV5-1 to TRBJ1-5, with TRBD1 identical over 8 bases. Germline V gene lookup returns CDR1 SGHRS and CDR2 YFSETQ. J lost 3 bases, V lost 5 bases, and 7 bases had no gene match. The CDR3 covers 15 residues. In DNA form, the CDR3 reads TGCGCCAGCAGACCACAGGGGGGTGACAATCAGCCCCAGCATTTT. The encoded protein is CASRPQGGDNQPQHF.

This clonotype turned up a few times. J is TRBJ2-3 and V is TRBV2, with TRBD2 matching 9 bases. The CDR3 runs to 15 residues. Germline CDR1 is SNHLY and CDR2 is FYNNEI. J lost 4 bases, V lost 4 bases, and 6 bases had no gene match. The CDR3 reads CASSAGGGEADTQYF. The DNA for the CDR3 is TGTGCCAGCAGTGCGGGCGGGGGGGAGGCAGATACGCAGTATTTT. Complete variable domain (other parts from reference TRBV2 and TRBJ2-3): EPEVTQTPSHQVTQMGQEVILRCVPISNHLYFYWYRQILGQKVEFLVSFYNNEISEKSEIFDDQFSVERPDGSNFTLKIRSTKLEDSAMYFCASSAGGGEADTQYFGPGTRLTVL.

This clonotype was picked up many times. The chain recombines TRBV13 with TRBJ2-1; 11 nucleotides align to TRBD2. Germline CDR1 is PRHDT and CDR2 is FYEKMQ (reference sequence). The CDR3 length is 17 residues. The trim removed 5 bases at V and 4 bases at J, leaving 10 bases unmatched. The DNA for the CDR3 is TGTGCCAGCAGCACTCCGGGACTAGCGGCGGATTACAATGAGCAGTTCTTC. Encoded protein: CASSTPGLAADYNEQFF.

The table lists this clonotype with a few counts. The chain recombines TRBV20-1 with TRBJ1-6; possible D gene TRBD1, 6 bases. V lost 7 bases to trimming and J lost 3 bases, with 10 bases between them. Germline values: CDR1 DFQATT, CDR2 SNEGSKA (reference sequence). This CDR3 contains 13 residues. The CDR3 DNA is TGCAGTGTTCAGGGGCACTATAATTCACCCCTCCACTTT. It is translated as CSVQGHYNSPLHF.

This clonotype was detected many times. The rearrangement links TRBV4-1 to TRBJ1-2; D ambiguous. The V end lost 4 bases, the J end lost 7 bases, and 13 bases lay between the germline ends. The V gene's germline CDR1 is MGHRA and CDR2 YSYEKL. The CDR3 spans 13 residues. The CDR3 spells CASSPFGPTGYTF. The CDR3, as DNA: TGCGCCAGCAGCCCCTTCGGGCCTACTGGCTACACCTTC.

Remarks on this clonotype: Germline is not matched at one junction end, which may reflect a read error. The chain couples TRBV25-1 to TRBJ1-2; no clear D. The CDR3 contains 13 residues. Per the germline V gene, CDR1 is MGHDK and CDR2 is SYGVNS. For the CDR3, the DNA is TGTGCCAGCAGTGGTCGGGTTCTGGGCGGCTACGCCTTC. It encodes CASSGRVLGGYAF.

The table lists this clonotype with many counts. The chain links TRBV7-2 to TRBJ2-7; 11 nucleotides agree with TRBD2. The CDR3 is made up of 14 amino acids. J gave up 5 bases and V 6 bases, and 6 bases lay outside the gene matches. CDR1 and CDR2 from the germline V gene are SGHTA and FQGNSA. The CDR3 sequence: CASSYSGGADEQYF. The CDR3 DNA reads TGTGCCAGCAGTTATAGCGGGGGGGCGGACGAGCAGTACTTC.

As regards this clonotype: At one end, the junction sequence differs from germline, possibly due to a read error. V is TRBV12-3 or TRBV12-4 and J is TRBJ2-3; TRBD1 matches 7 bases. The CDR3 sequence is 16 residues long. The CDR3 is CASSGDRGVRADAQYF. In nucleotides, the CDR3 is TGTGCCAGCAGTGGGGACAGAGGAGTGAGAGCAGATGCGCAGTATTTT.

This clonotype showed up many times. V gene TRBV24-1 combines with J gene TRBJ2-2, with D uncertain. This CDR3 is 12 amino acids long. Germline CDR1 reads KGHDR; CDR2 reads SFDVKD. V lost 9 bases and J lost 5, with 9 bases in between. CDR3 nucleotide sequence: TGTGCCACCTCCTTTGGAACCGGGGAGCTGTTTTTT. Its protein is CATSFGTGELFF.

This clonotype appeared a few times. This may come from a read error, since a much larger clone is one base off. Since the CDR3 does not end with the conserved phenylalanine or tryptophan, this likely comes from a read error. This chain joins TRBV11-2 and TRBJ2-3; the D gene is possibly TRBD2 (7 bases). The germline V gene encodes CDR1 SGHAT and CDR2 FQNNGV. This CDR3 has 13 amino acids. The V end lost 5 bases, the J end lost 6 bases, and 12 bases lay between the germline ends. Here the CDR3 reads CASSPRGADTQYL. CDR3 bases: TGTGCCAGCAGCCCCCGGGGGGCGGATACGCAGTATTTG.

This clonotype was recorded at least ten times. This CDR3 reads CASSRPGGLETDTQYF. The DNA of the CDR3 is TGTGCCAGCAGCCGCCCGGGAGGTTTGGAGACAGATACGCAGTATTTT. The V call is TRBV5-4, the J call TRBJ2-3; 7 nucleotides line up with TRBD2. This CDR3 contains 16 residues. Germline CDR1 and CDR2: SGHNT and YYREEE (reference sequence). Trimming took 4 bases from V and 3 from J; bases not matched to a gene: 11.

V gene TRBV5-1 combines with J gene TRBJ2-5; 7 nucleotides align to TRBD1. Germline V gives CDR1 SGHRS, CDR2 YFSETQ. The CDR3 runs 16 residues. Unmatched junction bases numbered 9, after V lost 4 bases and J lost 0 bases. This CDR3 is CASSDPGQMYQETQYF. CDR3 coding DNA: TGCGCCAGCAGCGATCCGGGACAGATGTACCAAGAGACCCAGTACTTC.

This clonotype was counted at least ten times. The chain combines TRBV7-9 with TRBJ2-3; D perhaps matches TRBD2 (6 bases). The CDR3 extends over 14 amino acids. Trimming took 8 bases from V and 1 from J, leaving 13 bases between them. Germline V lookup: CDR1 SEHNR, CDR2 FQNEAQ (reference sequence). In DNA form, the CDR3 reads TGTGCCAGCGCTACGGGAGCGGGCACAGATACGCAGTATTTT. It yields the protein CASATGAGTDTQYF.

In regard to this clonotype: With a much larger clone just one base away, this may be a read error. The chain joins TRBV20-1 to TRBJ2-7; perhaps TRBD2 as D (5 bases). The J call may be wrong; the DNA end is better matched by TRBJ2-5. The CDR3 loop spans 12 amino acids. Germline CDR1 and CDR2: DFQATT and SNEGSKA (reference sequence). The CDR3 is CGAATTGETQYF. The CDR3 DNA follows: TGCGGTGCCGCGACTACCGGGGAGACCCAGTACTTC.

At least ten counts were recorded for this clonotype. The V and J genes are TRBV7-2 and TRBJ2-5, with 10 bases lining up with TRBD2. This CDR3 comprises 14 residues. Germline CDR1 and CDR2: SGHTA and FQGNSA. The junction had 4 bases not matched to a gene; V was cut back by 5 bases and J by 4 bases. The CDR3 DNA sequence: TGTGCCAGCAGCAAGGGACTAGCGATAGAGACCCAGTACTTC. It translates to CASSKGLAIETQYF.

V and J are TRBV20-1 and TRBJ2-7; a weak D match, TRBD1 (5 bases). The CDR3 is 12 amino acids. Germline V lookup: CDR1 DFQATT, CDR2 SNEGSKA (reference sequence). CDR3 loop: CRARPDSYEQYF. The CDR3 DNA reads TGCAGGGCCAGACCTGACAGTTACGAGCAGTACTTC.

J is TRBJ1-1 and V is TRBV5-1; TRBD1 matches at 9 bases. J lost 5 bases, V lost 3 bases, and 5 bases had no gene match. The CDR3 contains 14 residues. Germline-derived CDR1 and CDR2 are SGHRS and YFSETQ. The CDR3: CASSSRTGVTEAFF. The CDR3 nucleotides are TGCGCCAGCAGCTCGAGGACAGGGGTTACTGAAGCTTTCTTT.

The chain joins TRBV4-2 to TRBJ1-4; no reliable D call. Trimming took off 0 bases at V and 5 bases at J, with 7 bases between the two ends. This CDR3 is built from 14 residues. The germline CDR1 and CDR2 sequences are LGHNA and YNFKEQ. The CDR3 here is CASSQEGVNEKLFF. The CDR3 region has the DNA TGTGCCAGCAGCCAAGAAGGAGTAAATGAAAAACTGTTTTTT.

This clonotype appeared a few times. DNA for the CDR3: TGTGCCTGGAGTACCCGACAGAGCAATCAGCCCCAGCATTTT. Translated: CAWSTRQSNQPQHF. This chain links TRBV30 with TRBJ1-5; tentatively, D is TRBD1 (5 bases). V lost 2 bases to trimming and J lost 1 base, with 9 bases between them. The CDR3 is 14 residues long. Germline CDR1 and CDR2: GTSNPN and SVGIG (reference sequence).

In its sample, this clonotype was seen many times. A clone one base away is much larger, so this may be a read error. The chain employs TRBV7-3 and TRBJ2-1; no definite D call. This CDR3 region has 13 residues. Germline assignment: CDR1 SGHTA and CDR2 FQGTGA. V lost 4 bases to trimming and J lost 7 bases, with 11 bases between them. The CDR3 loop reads CASSSLEGNEQFF. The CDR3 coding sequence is TGTGCCAGCAGCTCCCTCGAAGGAAATGAGCAGTTCTTC.

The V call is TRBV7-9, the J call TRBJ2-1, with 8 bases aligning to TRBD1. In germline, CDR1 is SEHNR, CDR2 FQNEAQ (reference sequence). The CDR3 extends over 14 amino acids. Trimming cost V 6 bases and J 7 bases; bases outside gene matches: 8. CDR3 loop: CASRQQGVENEQFF. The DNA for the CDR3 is TGTGCCAGCAGACAACAGGGGGTGGAAAATGAGCAGTTCTTC.

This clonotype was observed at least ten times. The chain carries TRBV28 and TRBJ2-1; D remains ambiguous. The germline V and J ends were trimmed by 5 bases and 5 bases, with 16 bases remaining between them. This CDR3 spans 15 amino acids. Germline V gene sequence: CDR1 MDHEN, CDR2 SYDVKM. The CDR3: CASSPGSLPHNEQFF. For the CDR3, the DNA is TGTGCCAGCAGTCCTGGGTCGTTGCCCCACAATGAGCAGTTCTTC.

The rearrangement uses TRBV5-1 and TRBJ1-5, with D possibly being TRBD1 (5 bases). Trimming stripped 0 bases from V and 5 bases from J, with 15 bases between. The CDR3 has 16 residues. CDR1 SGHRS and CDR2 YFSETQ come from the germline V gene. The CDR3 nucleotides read TGCGCCAGCAGCTTGGGGGACCATAGAGAAGATCAGCCCCAGCATTTT. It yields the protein CASSLGDHREDQPQHF. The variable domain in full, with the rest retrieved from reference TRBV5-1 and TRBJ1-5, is KAGVTQTPRYLIKTRGQQVTLSCSPISGHRSVSWYQQTPGQGLQFLFEYFSETQRNKGNFPGRFSGRQFSNSRSEMNVSTLELGDSALYLCASSLGDHREDQPQHFGDGTRLSIL.

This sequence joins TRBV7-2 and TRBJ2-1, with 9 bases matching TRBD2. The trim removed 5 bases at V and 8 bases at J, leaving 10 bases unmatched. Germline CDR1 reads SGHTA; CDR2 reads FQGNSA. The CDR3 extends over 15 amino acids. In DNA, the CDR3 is TGTGCCAGCAGCCCGCTAGCGGGGCCCTCGGATGAGCAGTTCTTC. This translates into CASSPLAGPSDEQFF.

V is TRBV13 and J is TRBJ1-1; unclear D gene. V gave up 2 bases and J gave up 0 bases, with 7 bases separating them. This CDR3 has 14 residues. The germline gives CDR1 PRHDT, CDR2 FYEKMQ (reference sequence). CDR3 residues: CASSLKPMNTEAFF. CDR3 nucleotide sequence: TGTGCCAGCAGCTTAAAGCCTATGAACACTGAAGCTTTCTTT.

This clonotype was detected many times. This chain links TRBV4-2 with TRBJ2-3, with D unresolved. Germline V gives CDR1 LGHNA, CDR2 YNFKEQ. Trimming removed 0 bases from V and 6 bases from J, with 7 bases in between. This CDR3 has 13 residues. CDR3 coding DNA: TGTGCCAGCAGCCAAGATCTAGGGGATACGCAGTATTTT. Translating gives CASSQDLGDTQYF.

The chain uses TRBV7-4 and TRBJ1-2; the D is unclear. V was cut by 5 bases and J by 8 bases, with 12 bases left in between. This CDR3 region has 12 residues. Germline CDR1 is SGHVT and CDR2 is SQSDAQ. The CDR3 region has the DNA TGTGCCAGCAGCCGGGATCAGGCCGGCTACACCTTC. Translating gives CASSRDQAGYTF.